These 27 T cell receptor beta chains were all obtained from the same sample, sequenced in a study of cytotoxic CD8 clonotypes in ibrutinib-treated CLL (dated by TCRdb to the early 2020s). Library method: the immunoSEQ multiplex PCR assay. This is the immuneACCESS table as TCRdb keeps it, with only in-frame sequences that have V and J called. A part of the clones is gone; compared with another copy, unresolved V genes explain less than half, and the rest is unexplained. The sample contains 250,000 to 350,000 clones, approximately 79% of them found a single time. Together, the top ten hold about 5% of the sample. The sample's time point label, in plain terms: progressive disease on ibrutinib. Sequenced here: PBMCs, sampled at disease progression, from a patient treated with ibrutinib. These receptor sequences come from a human donor with chronic lymphocytic leukemia.

This clone appeared a single time. The chain combines TRBV18 with TRBJ2-1, with 11 bases identical to TRBD2. V shed 5 bases, J shed 7 bases, and the junction held 4 bases outside the gene matches. Per the germline V gene, CDR1 is KGHSH and CDR2 is LQKENI. The CDR3 has 14 amino acids. The CDR3 here is CASSWSSGGNEQFF. CDR3 in DNA: TGTGCCAGCTCATGGTCTAGCGGGGGGAATGAGCAGTTCTTC. Variable domain in full (rest from reference TRBV18 and TRBJ2-1): NAGVMQNPRHLVRRRGQEARLRCSPMKGHSHVYWYRQLPEEGLKFMVYLQKENIIDESGMPKERFSAEFPKEGPSILRIQQVVRGDSAAYFCASSWSSGGNEQFFGPGTRLTVL.

V and J are TRBV7-8 and TRBJ2-1; D possibly corresponds to TRBD2 (5 bases). Trimming left V 0 bases short and J 9 bases short, with 12 bases between. CDR1 SGHVS and CDR2 FQNEAQ come from the germline V gene. This CDR3 region has 14 residues. The CDR3 loop reads CASSLAALAREQFF. The CDR3 bases are TGTGCCAGCAGCTTAGCGGCTCTAGCTCGTGAGCAGTTCTTC.

The chain recombines TRBV19 with TRBJ1-2; no reliable D call. The germline V and J ends were trimmed by 1 base and 5 bases, with 20 bases remaining between them. The germline CDR1 and CDR2 sequences are LNHDA and SQIVND (reference sequence). The CDR3 consists of 17 residues. DNA for the CDR3: TGTGCCAGTAGTATAGGATCTCCGTGGGCAGCAGTTTATGGCTACACCTTC. The encoded protein is CASSIGSPWAAVYGYTF.

The chain links TRBV28 to TRBJ1-5; TRBD1 might be the D (6 bases). V was clipped by 3 bases and J by 5 bases, with 17 bases between them. This CDR3 has 16 residues. In germline, CDR1 is MDHEN, CDR2 SYDVKM. The DNA of the CDR3 is TGTGCCAGCAGTTTTCGCGGGATCAGGGGCGATCAGCCCCAGCATTTT. Its translation is CASSFRGIRGDQPQHF.

This rearrangement joins TRBV2 to TRBJ1-5, with 11 bases matching TRBD1. In germline, CDR1 is SNHLY, CDR2 FYNNEI. CDR3 size: 15 residues. V lost 5 bases and J lost 5; bases outside the gene matches: 5. The CDR3 DNA is TGTGCCAGCAGTATCCCGGGACAGGGGGATCAGCCCCAGCATTTT. Translated, it gives CASSIPGQGDQPQHF. Full variable domain (rest looked up from reference TRBV2 and TRBJ1-5): EPEVTQTPSHQVTQMGQEVILRCVPISNHLYFYWYRQILGQKVEFLVSFYNNEISEKSEIFDDQFSVERPDGSNFTLKIRSTKLEDSAMYFCASSIPGQGDQPQHFGDGTRLSIL.

This clone appeared once. The chain uses TRBV7-9 and TRBJ2-3; D may be TRBD2 (5 bases). The CDR3 sequence is 13 residues long. The germline V and J ends were trimmed by 3 bases and 5 bases, with 9 bases remaining between them. Germline CDR1 is SEHNR and CDR2 is FQNEAQ (reference sequence). The chain's CDR3 is CASSFAREDTQYF. The CDR3 DNA reads TGTGCCAGCAGCTTTGCCCGGGAAGATACGCAGTATTTT.

This clone was recorded a few times. The chain links TRBV11-2 to TRBJ1-4; perhaps TRBD1 as D (5 bases). CDR1 is SGHAT and CDR2 is FQNNGV in the germline V gene. V lost 5 bases and J 7 bases, leaving 11 bases between the germline ends. The CDR3 loop spans 13 amino acids. As DNA, the CDR3 is TGTGCCAGCAGCCTCAGGGAATCTGAAAAACTGTTTTTT. It translates to CASSLRESEKLFF. The whole variable domain, filled in from reference TRBV11-2 and TRBJ1-4, reads EAGVAQSPRYKIIEKRQSVAFWCNPISGHATLYWYQQILGQGPKLLIQFQNNGVVDDSQLPKDRFSAERLKGVDSTLKIQPAKLEDSAVYLCASSLRESEKLFFGSGTQLSVL.

The chain is built from TRBV6-6 and TRBJ1-2; D gene uncertain. Germline V gives CDR1 MNHNY, CDR2 SVGAGI (reference sequence). CDR3 length: 13 residues. Trimming removed 2 bases at V and 2 bases at J, with 6 bases between. CDR3 residues: CASSYTRNYGYTF. As DNA, the CDR3 is TGTGCCAGCAGTTACACACGGAACTATGGCTACACCTTC.

The chain employs TRBV29-1 and TRBJ1-2; maybe TRBD1 (6 bases). The CDR3 is 14 amino acids. Germline CDR1 and CDR2: SQVTM and ANQGSEA. V was clipped by 2 bases and J by 5 bases, with 15 bases between them. The CDR3 bases are TGCAGCGTTGAATCGGGGGCAGGGTTATATGGCTACACCTTC. Translated, it gives CSVESGAGLYGYTF.

V usage is TRBV11-2 and J usage is TRBJ2-1; TRBD2 aligns across 12 bases. Trimming cost V 5 bases and J 6 bases; bases outside gene matches: 11. The CDR3 has 17 residues. The germline CDR1 and CDR2 sequences are SGHAT and FQNNGV. CDR3 amino acids: CASSRLAGDYGSNEQFF. CDR3 nucleotide sequence: TGTGCCAGCAGCCGACTAGCGGGAGATTATGGGTCCAATGAGCAGTTCTTC.

CDR3 amino acids: CASSLPGRPYGYTF. The DNA for the CDR3 is TGCGCCAGCAGCTTACCGGGACGCCCGTATGGCTACACCTTC. This chain links TRBV5-1 with TRBJ1-2; perhaps TRBD1 as D (5 bases). The germline V gene has CDR1 SGHRS and CDR2 YFSETQ. The CDR3 covers 14 residues. V lost 2 bases and J 5 bases, leaving 13 bases between the germline ends.

This rearrangement joins TRBV15 to TRBJ1-4, with 8 bases lining up with TRBD1. This CDR3 has 14 residues. The germline CDR1 and CDR2 sequences are LNHNV and YYDKDF (reference sequence). V was clipped by 3 bases and J by 6 bases; unmatched bases: 3. In nucleotides, the CDR3 is TGTGCCACCAGCAGGGGACAGGTCGATGAAAAACTGTTTTTT. It translates to CATSRGQVDEKLFF.

The chain combines TRBV5-1 with TRBJ2-7, with D perhaps TRBD1 (6 bases). The germline V and J ends were trimmed by 0 bases and 3 bases, with 13 bases remaining between them. The CDR3 extends over 15 amino acids. Germline V lookup: CDR1 SGHRS, CDR2 YFSETQ. CDR3: CASSLAGQRNYEQYF. CDR3 nucleotide sequence: TGCGCCAGCAGCTTGGCAGGACAGCGAAACTACGAGCAGTACTTC.

This chain connects TRBV7-2 to TRBJ2-7; D possibly corresponds to TRBD1 (7 bases). Looked up from germline, CDR1 is SGHTA and CDR2 is FQGNSA. This CDR3 is built from 14 residues. Trimming left V 2 bases short and J 4 bases short, with 12 bases between. The CDR3 loop reads CASSLRGTDYEQYF. The DNA of the CDR3 is TGTGCCAGCAGCTTACGCGGGACAGATTACGAGCAGTACTTC.

CDR3 protein: CASAGTHSYEQYF. In DNA form, the CDR3 reads TGTGCCAGCGCCGGGACTCACTCCTACGAGCAGTACTTC. The chain recombines TRBV6-5 with TRBJ2-7; tentative D call: TRBD2 (6 bases). V lost 8 bases and J 0 bases, leaving 11 bases between the germline ends. Germline lookup yields CDR1 MNHEY and CDR2 SVGAGI. The CDR3 has 13 amino acids.

The chain has TRBV5-6 and TRBJ2-7; D unresolved. Germline V gene data show CDR1 as SGHDT and CDR2 as YYEEEE. The CDR3 length is 15 residues. V lost 1 base to trimming and J lost 3 bases, with 14 bases between them. CDR3 protein: CASSLRPDQYYEQYF. CDR3 nucleotide sequence: TGTGCCAGCAGCTTGAGGCCAGACCAATACTACGAGCAGTACTTC.

The chain carries TRBV11-2 and TRBJ2-7; D remains unclear. The CDR3 runs 13 residues. Trimming took off 2 bases at V and 9 bases at J, with 14 bases between the two ends. Per germline, CDR1 SGHAT and CDR2 FQNNGV. In nucleotides, the CDR3 is TGTGCCAGCAGCTTATCACAGACTTCTGGGCAGTACTTC. It codes for CASSLSQTSGQYF.

The chain is built from TRBV11-2 and TRBJ2-2; D remains ambiguous. Looked up from germline, CDR1 is SGHAT and CDR2 is FQNNGV. The CDR3 is made up of 16 amino acids. The V gene lost 2 bases and the J gene lost 1 base, with 11 bases spanning the gap. The CDR3 coding sequence is TGTGCCAGCAGCTTATCTGGGCTAGAGAACACCGGGGAGCTGTTTTTT. Protein: CASSLSGLENTGELFF.

The chain is built from TRBV11-2 and TRBJ2-1; 7 bases are a match to TRBD1. The V gene's germline CDR1 is SGHAT and CDR2 FQNNGV. The CDR3 totals 15 residues. The V and J ends lost 5 bases and 2 bases, in that order; junction bases with no gene match: 6. Written as DNA, the CDR3 is TGTGCCAGCAGCCCCACCGGGACAGCCTACAATGAGCAGTTCTTC. It translates to CASSPTGTAYNEQFF.

This chain uses TRBV4-3 with TRBJ2-1, with 10 nucleotides matching TRBD2. Germline V gene lookup returns CDR1 LGHNA and CDR2 YSLEER. This CDR3 comprises 15 residues. The V and J ends lost 1 base and 5 bases, in that order; junction bases with no gene match: 2. CDR3 coding DNA: TGCGCCAGCAGCCAAGTAGCGGGAGGACACAATGAGCAGTTCTTC. This encodes CASSQVAGGHNEQFF.

The chain couples TRBV19 to TRBJ2-7; 7 bases map to TRBD1. Per germline, CDR1 LNHDA and CDR2 SQIVND (reference sequence). The CDR3 totals 17 residues. The V and J ends lost 3 bases and 2 bases, in that order; junction bases with no gene match: 13. The DNA of the CDR3 is TGTGCCAGTAGTATTCTAGACCGGCGGACAGGTGCCTACGAGCAGTACTTC. Protein product: CASSILDRRTGAYEQYF.

In this sample, this clone turned up a few times. The chain couples TRBV19 to TRBJ2-5; 7 bases are shared with TRBD2. Germline loops: CDR1 LNHDA, CDR2 SQIVND (reference sequence). CDR3 length: 15 amino acids. V gave up 7 bases and J gave up 2 bases; unmatched junction bases: 10. The chain's CDR3 is CASTSPGTTQETQYF. The CDR3 DNA reads as TGTGCCAGTACCTCCCCCGGGACTACGCAAGAGACCCAGTACTTC.

V gene TRBV15 combines with J gene TRBJ2-1, with 13 bases matching TRBD2. The trim removed 0 bases at V and 8 bases at J, leaving 7 bases unmatched. The CDR3 has 17 residues. The germline CDR1 and CDR2 sequences are LNHNV and YYDKDF (reference sequence). The CDR3 reads CATSRDRGTSGVYEQFF. The CDR3 nucleotides are TGTGCCACCAGCAGAGACCGGGGGACTAGCGGGGTCTATGAGCAGTTCTTC.

The chain carries TRBV5-4 and TRBJ2-2; 7 positions agree with TRBD2. Trimming took 2 bases from V and 1 from J; bases not matched to a gene: 2. The CDR3 loop spans 15 amino acids. Germline CDR1 reads SGHNT; CDR2 reads YYREEE (reference sequence). The CDR3 sequence is CASSFASGNTGELFF. The DNA of the CDR3 is TGTGCCAGCAGCTTCGCTAGCGGGAACACCGGGGAGCTGTTTTTT.

V gene TRBV28 combines with J gene TRBJ2-3; 7 bases fit TRBD2. Trimming cost V 3 bases and J 5 bases; bases outside gene matches: 2. CDR3 length equals 13 residues. Germline V gene lookup returns CDR1 MDHEN and CDR2 SYDVKM. The CDR3 DNA reads as TGTGCCAGCAGTTTTCTAGCGGTAGATACGCAGTATTTT. This sequence encodes CASSFLAVDTQYF.

This chain links TRBV6-5 with TRBJ2-7; D call uncertain. V was cut by 8 bases and J by 2 bases, with 16 bases left in between. Germline V lookup: CDR1 MNHEY, CDR2 SVGAGI. The CDR3 has 14 residues. CDR3 sequence reads: CASGNDQTTYEQYF. The CDR3, as DNA: TGTGCCAGCGGGAACGACCAAACCACCTACGAGCAGTACTTC.

This clone occurred a few times. The rearrangement joins TRBV4-1 to TRBJ2-7; D is undetermined. This CDR3 comprises 13 residues. Germline lookup yields CDR1 MGHRA and CDR2 YSYEKL. The ends were cut back, 1 base at V and 4 bases at J, with 8 bases in the middle. CDR3 sequence: CASSQGKEYEQYF. The CDR3 DNA reads as TGCGCCAGCAGCCAAGGGAAGGAGTACGAGCAGTACTTC.